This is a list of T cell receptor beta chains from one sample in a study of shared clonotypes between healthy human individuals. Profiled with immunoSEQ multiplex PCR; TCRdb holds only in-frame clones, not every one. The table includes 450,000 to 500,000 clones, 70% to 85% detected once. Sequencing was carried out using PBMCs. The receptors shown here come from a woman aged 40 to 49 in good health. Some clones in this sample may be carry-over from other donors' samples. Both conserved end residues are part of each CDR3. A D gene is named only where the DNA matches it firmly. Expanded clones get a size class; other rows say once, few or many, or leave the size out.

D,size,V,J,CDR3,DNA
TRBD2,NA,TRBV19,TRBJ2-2,CASSQRGRASRVAGELFF,TGTGCCAGTAGTCAACGAGGGAGGGCTAGTCGGGTGGCCGGGGAGCTGTTTTTT
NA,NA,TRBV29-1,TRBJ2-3,CSVGTGGSTDTQYF,TGCAGCGTTGGGACTGGAGGGAGCACAGATACGCAGTATTTT
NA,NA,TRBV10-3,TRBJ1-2,CAISGRTTDYTF,TGTGCCATCAGTGGAAGGACGACAGACTACACCTTC
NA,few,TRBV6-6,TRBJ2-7,CASSYGDSYEQYF,TGTGCCAGCAGTTACGGTGACTCCTACGAGCAGTACTTC
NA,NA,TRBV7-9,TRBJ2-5,CASSLGSQETQYF,TGTGCCAGCAGCTTAGGGAGCCAAGAGACCCAGTACTTC
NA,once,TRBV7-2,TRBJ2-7,CASSLPPLEGPYEQYF,TGTGCCAGCAGCTTACCCCCTCTTGAGGGCCCCTACGAGCAGTACTTC
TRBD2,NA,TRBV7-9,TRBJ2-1,CASSLSLAGSYNEQFF,TGTGCCAGCAGCTTAAGTCTAGCGGGATCCTACAATGAGCAGTTCTTC
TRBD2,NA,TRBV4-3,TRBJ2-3,CASSQGLAGGIDTQYF,TGCGCCAGCAGCCAAGGGCTAGCGGGAGGTATAGATACGCAGTATTTT
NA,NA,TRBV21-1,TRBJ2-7,CASSKEQGLACYEQYF,TGTGCCAGCAGCAAAGAACAGGGACTAGCGTGCTACGAGCAGTACTTC
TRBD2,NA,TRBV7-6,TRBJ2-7,CASSLEAGDSYEQYF,TGTGCCAGCAGCTTAGAGGCGGGAGACTCCTACGAGCAGTACTTC
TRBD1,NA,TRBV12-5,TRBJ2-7,CASGFGDRGRFSNEQYF,TGTGCTAGTGGTTTCGGTGACAGGGGGCGTTTCTCCAACGAGCAGTACTTC
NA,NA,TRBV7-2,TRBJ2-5,CASSFNQGETQYF,TGTGCCAGCAGCTTCAACCAGGGGGAGACCCAGTACTTC
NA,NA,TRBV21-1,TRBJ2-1,CASSTSGSSNEQFF,TGTGCCAGCAGCACTAGCGGGAGTAGCAATGAGCAGTTCTTC
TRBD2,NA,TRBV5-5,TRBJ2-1,CASSLVGLAGGPSNEQFF,TGTGCCAGCAGCTTGGTGGGACTAGCGGGAGGGCCTAGCAATGAGCAGTTCTTC
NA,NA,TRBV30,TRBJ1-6,CAWSSIGTANSPLHF,TGTGCCTGGAGTTCCATCGGGACCGCGAATTCACCCCTCCACTTT
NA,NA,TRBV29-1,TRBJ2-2,CSVVISTGELFF,TGCAGCGTTGTTATCAGCACCGGGGAGCTGTTTTTT
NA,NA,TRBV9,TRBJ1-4,CASSVQRGGGEKLFF,TGTGCCAGCAGCGTACAGAGGGGAGGAGGTGAAAAACTGTTTTTT
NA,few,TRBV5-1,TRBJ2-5,CASSPEVRETQYF,TGCGCCAGCAGCCCGGAGGTCCGGGAGACCCAGTACTTC
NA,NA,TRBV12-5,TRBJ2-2,CASGRDTGELFF,TGTGCTAGTGGGAGAGATACCGGGGAGCTGTTTTTT
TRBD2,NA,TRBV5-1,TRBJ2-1,CASSVSSGLSYNEQFF,TGCGCCAGCAGCGTCTCTAGCGGGTTATCCTACAATGAGCAGTTCTTC
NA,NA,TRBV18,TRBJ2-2,CASSPTGNPGELFF,TGTGCCAGCTCCCCGACAGGAAATCCCGGGGAGCTGTTTTTT
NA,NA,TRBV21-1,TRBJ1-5,CASSKGTPNQPQHF,TGTGCCAGCAGCAAAGGTACGCCTAATCAGCCCCAGCATTTT
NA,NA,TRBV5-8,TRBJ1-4,CASSSWPNEKLFF,TGTGCCAGCAGCTCTTGGCCTAATGAAAAACTGTTTTTT
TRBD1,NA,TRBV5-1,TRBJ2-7,CASSLARQGLVEQYF,TGCGCCAGCAGCTTGGCGCGACAGGGCCTTGTGGAGCAGTACTTC
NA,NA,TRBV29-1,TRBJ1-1,CSVAEGGRTEAFF,TGCAGCGTTGCAGAGGGCGGTAGAACTGAAGCTTTCTTT
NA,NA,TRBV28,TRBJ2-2,CASIGMAGELFF,TGTGCCAGCATAGGGATGGCCGGGGAGCTGTTTTTT